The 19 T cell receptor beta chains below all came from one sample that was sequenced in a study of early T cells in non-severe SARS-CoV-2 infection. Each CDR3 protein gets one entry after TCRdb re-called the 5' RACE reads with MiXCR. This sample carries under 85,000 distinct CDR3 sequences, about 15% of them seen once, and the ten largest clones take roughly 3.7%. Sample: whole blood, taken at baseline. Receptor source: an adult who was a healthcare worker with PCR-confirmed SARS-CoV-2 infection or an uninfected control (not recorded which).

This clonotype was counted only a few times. CDR3 coding DNA: TGTGCCAGCAGCAGTTACTCGTCCAGGGGGAGAGGGATTGAAGCTTTCTTT. Residues: CASSSYSSRGRGIEAFF. The chain employs TRBV3-1 and TRBJ1-1, with 7 positions matching TRBD1. The CDR3 covers 17 residues. J lost 7 bases, V lost 5 bases, and 19 bases had no gene match. Germline CDR1 LGHDT, CDR2 YNNKEL (reference sequence).

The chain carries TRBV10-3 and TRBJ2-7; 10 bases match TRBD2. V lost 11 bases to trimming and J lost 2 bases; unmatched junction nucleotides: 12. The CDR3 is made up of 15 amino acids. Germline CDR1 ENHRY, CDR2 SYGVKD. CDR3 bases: TGTGCCGTCGCGGCGGGACTAGCGTCGACCTACGAGCAGTACTTC. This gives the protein CAVAAGLASTYEQYF.

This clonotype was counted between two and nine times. The CDR3 sequence is CASSTTTYEQYF. In nucleotides, the CDR3 is TGTGCCAGCAGCACCACGACCTACGAGCAGTACTTC. The rearrangement uses TRBV28 and TRBJ2-7, with D uncertain. Trimming took off 6 bases at V and 2 bases at J, with 8 bases between the two ends. CDR1 is MDHEN, CDR2 SYDVKM, per germline. This CDR3 contains 12 residues. Full variable domain (outside the CDR3, taken from reference TRBV28 and TRBJ2-7): DVKVTQSSRYLVKRTGEKVFLECVQDMDHENMFWYRQDPGLGLRLIYFSYDVKMKEKGDIPEGYSVSREKKERFSLILESASTNQTSMYLCASSTTTYEQYFGPGTRLTVT.

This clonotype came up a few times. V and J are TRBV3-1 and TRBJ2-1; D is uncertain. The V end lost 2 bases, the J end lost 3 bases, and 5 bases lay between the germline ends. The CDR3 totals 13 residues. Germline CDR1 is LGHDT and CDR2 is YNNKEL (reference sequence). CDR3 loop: CASSQSIYNEQFF. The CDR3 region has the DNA TGTGCCAGCAGCCAATCAATCTACAATGAGCAGTTCTTC.

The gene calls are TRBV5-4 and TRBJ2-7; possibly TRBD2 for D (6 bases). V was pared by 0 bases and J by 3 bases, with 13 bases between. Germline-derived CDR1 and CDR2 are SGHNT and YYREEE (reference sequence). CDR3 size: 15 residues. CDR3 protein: CASSLGGRGLYEQYF. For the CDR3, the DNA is TGTGCCAGCAGCTTGGGAGGGCGGGGACTCTACGAGCAGTACTTC.

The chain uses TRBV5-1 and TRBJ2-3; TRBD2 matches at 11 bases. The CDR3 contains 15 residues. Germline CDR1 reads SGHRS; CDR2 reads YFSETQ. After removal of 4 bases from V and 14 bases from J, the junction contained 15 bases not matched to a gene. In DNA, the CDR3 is TGCGCCAGCAGCCCCGGGGGGGGACTAGCGGCTCAGCGGTATTTT. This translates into CASSPGGGLAAQRYF.

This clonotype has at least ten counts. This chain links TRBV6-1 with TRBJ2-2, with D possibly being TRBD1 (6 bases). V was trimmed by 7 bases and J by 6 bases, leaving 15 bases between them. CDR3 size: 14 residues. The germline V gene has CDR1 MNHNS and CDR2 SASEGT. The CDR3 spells CASKGVWPPGELFF. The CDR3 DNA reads TGTGCCAGCAAGGGGGTTTGGCCCCCCGGGGAGCTGTTTTTT.

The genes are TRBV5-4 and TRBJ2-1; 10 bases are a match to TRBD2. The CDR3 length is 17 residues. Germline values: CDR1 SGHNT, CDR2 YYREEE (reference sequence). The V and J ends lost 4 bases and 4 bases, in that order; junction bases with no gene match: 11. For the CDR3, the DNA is TGTGCCAGCAGCCATTGGGTAGCGGGAGGTTCTTACAATGAGCAGTTCTTC. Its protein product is CASSHWVAGGSYNEQFF.

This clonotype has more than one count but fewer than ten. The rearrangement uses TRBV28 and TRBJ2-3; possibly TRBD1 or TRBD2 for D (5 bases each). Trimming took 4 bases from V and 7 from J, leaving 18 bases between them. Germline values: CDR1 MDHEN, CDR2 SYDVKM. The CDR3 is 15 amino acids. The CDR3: CASSSSGTGLNTQYF. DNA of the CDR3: TGTGCCAGCAGTTCCTCCGGGACCGGGCTGAATACGCAGTATTTT.

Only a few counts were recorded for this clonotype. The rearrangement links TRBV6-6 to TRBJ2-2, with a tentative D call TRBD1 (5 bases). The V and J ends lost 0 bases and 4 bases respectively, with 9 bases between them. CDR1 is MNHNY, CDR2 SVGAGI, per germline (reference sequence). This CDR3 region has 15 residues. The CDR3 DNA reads TGTGCCAGCAGTTACTCTCCGACAGTCACCGGGGAGCTGTTTTTT. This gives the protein CASSYSPTVTGELFF.

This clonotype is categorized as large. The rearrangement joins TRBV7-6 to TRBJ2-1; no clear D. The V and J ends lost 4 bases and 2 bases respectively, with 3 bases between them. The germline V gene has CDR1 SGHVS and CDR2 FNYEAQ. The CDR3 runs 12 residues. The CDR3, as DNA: TGTGCCAGCAGCTCGACCTACAATGAGCAGTTCTTC. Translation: CASSSTYNEQFF.

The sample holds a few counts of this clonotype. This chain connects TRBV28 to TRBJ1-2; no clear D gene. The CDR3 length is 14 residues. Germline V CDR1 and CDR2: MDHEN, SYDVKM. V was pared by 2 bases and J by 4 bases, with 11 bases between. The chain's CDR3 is CASSLEVPVYGYTF. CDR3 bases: TGTGCCAGCAGTTTAGAGGTCCCAGTCTATGGCTACACCTTC.

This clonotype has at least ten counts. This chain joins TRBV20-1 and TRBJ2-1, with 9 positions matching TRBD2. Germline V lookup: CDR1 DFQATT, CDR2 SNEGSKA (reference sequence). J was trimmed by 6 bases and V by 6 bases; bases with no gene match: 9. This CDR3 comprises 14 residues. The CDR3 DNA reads TGCAGTGCCCCTCGAGGCGGGAGGGGCAATGAGCAGTTCTTC. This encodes CSAPRGGRGNEQFF.

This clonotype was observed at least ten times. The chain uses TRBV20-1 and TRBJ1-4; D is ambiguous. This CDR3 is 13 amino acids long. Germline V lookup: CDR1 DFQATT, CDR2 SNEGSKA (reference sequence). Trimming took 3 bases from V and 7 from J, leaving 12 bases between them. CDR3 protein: CSASTGFTEKLFF. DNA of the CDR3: TGCAGTGCTAGCACTGGGTTTACTGAAAAACTGTTTTTT.

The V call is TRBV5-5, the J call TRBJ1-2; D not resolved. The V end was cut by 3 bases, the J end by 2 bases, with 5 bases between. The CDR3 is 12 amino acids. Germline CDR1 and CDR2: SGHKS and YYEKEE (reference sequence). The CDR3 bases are TGTGCCAGCAGCTACGGGAACTATGGCTACACCTTC. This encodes CASSYGNYGYTF.

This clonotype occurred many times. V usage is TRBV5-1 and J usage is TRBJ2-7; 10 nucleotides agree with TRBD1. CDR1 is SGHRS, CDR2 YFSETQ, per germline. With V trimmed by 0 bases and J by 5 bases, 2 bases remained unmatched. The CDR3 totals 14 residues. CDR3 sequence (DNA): TGCGCCAGCAGCTTGGAAGGACAGGGGGACGAGCAGTACTTC. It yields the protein CASSLEGQGDEQYF.

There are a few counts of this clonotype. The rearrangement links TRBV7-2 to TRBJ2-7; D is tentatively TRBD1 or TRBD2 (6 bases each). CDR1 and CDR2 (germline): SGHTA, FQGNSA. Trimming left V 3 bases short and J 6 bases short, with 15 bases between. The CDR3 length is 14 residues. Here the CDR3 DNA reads TGTGCCAGCAGCTTCGCCTGGGGGGCAGCCGAGCAGTACTTC. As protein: CASSFAWGAAEQYF.

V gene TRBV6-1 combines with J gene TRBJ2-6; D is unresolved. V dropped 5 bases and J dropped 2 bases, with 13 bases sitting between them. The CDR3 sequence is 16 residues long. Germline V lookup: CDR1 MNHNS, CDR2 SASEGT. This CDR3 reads CASSPEDGAGANVLTF. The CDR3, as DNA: TGTGCCAGCAGTCCCGAGGACGGCGCTGGGGCCAACGTCCTGACTTTC.

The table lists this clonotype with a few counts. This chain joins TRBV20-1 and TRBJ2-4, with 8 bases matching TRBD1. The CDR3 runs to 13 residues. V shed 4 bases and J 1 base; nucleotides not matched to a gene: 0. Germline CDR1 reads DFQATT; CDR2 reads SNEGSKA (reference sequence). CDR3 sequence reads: CSANRGAKNIQYF. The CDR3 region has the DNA TGCAGTGCTAACAGGGGGGCCAAAAACATTCAGTACTTC.